These 8 T cell receptor beta chains came from one sample sequenced in a study of PD-1 blockade in classical Hodgkin lymphoma. The repertoire was sequenced with immunoSEQ multiplex PCR; TCRdb's copy has only in-frame clones and lacks some. Among nearly 55,000 clones listed, roughly 80% were seen once. All the patients suffered relapse after autologous stem cell transplantation, and brentuximab vedotin exposure differed. This material consisted of peripheral blood mononuclear cells (PBMCs), taken at baseline. These receptors were taken from a human donor with classical Hodgkin lymphoma.

The chain is built from TRBV30 and TRBJ2-7; the D gene is possibly TRBD2 (7 bases). Looked up from germline, CDR1 is GTSNPN and CDR2 is SVGIG (reference sequence). The V gene lost 3 bases and the J gene lost 0 bases, with 12 bases spanning the gap. This CDR3 is 14 amino acids long. CDR3 in amino acids: CAWSEGGGSYEQYF. The DNA for the CDR3 is TGTGCCTGGAGCGAGGGGGGGGGCTCCTACGAGCAGTACTTC. Full variable domain (remainder filled in from reference TRBV30 and TRBJ2-7): SQTIHQWPATLVQPVGSPLSLECTVEGTSNPNLYWYRQAAGRGLQLLFYSVGIGQISSEVPQNLSASRPQDRQFILSSKKLLLSDSGFYLCAWSEGGGSYEQYFGPGTRLTVT.

The chain uses TRBV11-3 and TRBJ2-3; D uncertain. Germline loops: CDR1 SGHNT, CDR2 YENEEA. The CDR3 contains 15 residues. The V end was cut by 7 bases, the J end by 0 bases, with 14 bases between. As DNA, the CDR3 is TGTGCCAGCACCCCTCTGGGATTGAGCACAGATACGCAGTATTTT. Translation: CASTPLGLSTDTQYF. Complete variable domain (other parts from reference TRBV11-3 and TRBJ2-3): EAGVVQSPRYKIIEKKQPVAFWCNPISGHNTLYWYLQNLGQGPELLIRYENEEAVDDSQLPKDRFSAERLKGVDSTLKIQPAELGDSAVYLCASTPLGLSTDTQYFGPGTRLTVL.

The V call is TRBV2, the J call TRBJ1-4; 10 bases agree with TRBD1. Looked up from germline, CDR1 is SNHLY and CDR2 is FYNNEI. The CDR3 is 16 amino acids. With V trimmed by 7 bases and J by 8 bases, 13 bases remained unmatched. The CDR3 bases are TGTGCCAGCAATCGGGACAGGGGCGGGTTGAGCGAAAAACTGTTTTTT. Protein sequence: CASNRDRGGLSEKLFF.

This chain joins TRBV15 and TRBJ2-1; D unclear. CDR3 size: 16 residues. Germline V gene data show CDR1 as LNHNV and CDR2 as YYDKDF (reference sequence). Trimming cost V 5 bases and J 1 base, with 15 bases left between them. CDR3 in amino acids: CATSPWGQDSYNEQFF. In nucleotides, the CDR3 is TGTGCCACCAGCCCATGGGGTCAGGATTCCTACAATGAGCAGTTCTTC.

The J gene is TRBJ2-3, the V gene TRBV5-4, with D possibly matching TRBD2 (5 bases). Germline-derived CDR1 and CDR2 are SGHNT and YYREEE (reference sequence). This CDR3 spans 15 amino acids. Trimming took 0 bases from V and 3 from J, leaving 11 bases between them. The CDR3 coding sequence is TGTGCCAGCAGCTTGGAGCTAGCTCGTACAGATACGCAGTATTTT. Translated: CASSLELARTDTQYF.

The chain recombines TRBV5-1 with TRBJ2-1; D gene ambiguous. The V end lost 6 bases, the J end lost 10 bases, and 20 bases lay between the germline ends. The CDR3 is 14 residues long. Germline assignment: CDR1 SGHRS and CDR2 YFSETQ. This CDR3 reads CASNGWSSAQEQFF. CDR3 nucleotide sequence: TGCGCCAGCAACGGGTGGTCCTCAGCGCAGGAGCAGTTCTTC.

J is TRBJ2-3 and V is TRBV29-1; 8 bases match TRBD2. Per the germline V gene, CDR1 is SQVTM and CDR2 is ANQGSEA. J was trimmed by 6 bases and V by 3 bases; bases with no gene match: 5. This CDR3 region has 13 residues. The CDR3 is CSVDLAGGDTQYF. CDR3 DNA: TGCAGCGTTGATTTGGCGGGAGGCGATACGCAGTATTTT.

The chain joins TRBV5-4 to TRBJ2-7, with TRBD2 matching 8 bases. Trimming took 0 bases from V and 5 from J; bases not matched to a gene: 10. This CDR3 is 16 amino acids long. Looked up from germline, CDR1 is SGHNT and CDR2 is YYREEE (reference sequence). CDR3 in amino acids: CASSLEWEREPNEQYF. CDR3 DNA: TGTGCCAGCAGCTTGGAGTGGGAGCGGGAGCCCAACGAGCAGTACTTC.